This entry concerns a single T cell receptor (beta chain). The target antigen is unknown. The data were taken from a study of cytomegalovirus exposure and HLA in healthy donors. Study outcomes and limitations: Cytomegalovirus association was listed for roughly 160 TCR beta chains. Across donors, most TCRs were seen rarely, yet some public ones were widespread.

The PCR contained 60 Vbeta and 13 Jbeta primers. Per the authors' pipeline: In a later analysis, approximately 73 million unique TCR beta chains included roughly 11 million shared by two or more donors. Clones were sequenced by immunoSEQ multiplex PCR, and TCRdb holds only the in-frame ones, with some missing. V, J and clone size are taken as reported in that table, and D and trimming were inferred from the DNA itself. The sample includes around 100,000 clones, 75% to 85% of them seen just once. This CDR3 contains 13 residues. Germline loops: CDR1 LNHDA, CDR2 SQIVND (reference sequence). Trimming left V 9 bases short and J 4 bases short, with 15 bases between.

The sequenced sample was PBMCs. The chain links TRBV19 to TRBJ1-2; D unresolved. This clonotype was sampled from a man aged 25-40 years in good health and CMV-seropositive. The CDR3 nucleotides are TGTGCCAGCCACCTGGGAGGACCCTATGGCTACACCTTC. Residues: CASHLGGPYGYTF.